Listed below are T cell receptor beta chains from one sample, sequenced in a study of blood T cell repertoires in COVID-19. Method: immunoSEQ multiplex PCR; TCRdb's copy keeps in-frame clones and lacks some. The data hold tens of thousands of clones, with about 90% observed a single time. The sample taken for sequencing was peripheral blood. These receptors were obtained from a woman over 75 with COVID-19, enrolled during active disease. CDR3s include the opening cysteine and the closing phenylalanine or tryptophan. D genes are given only for firm matches. Clone size appears in some rows only: once, few, many, or a class for an expanded clone.

D gene: TRBD1
J gene: TRBJ2-2
clone size: .
V gene: TRBV6-4
CDR3 DNA: TGTGCCAGCAGACCCGACAGGGGGAACACCGGGGAGCTGTTTTTT
CDR3 protein: CASRPDRGNTGELFF

D gene: .
J gene: TRBJ1-4
clone size: .
V gene: TRBV6-6
CDR3 DNA: TGTGCCAGCGCACAGGGATCTAATGAAAAACTGTTTTTT
CDR3 protein: CASAQGSNEKLFF

D gene: .
J gene: TRBJ1-1
clone size: .
V gene: TRBV20-1
CDR3 DNA: TGCAGTGCTAGTGGGGGGACTGACACTGAAGCTTTCTTT
CDR3 protein: CSASGGTDTEAFF

D gene: .
J gene: TRBJ2-3
clone size: .
V gene: TRBV5-4
CDR3 DNA: TGTGCCAGCAGCTCAACAGCCGATACGCAGTATTTT
CDR3 protein: CASSSTADTQYF

D gene: .
J gene: TRBJ1-4
clone size: once
V gene: TRBV29-1
CDR3 DNA: TGCAGCGTGACCGGGCCGACGGGGGAAAAACTGTTTTTT
CDR3 protein: CSVTGPTGEKLFF

D gene: .
J gene: TRBJ1-4
clone size: .
V gene: TRBV5-1
CDR3 DNA: TGCGCCAGCTCGGAGCCTGATGAAAAACTGTTTTTT
CDR3 protein: CASSEPDEKLFF

D gene: .
J gene: TRBJ1-4
clone size: .
V gene: TRBV2
CDR3 DNA: TGTGCCAGCAGTGAACAGGGTCAGGAAAAACTGTTTTTT
CDR3 protein: CASSEQGQEKLFF

D gene: TRBD1
J gene: TRBJ2-7
clone size: .
V gene: TRBV6-5
CDR3 DNA: TGTGCCAGCAAAATCGAGGTTTGGACAGGCATAAAGCAGTACTTC
CDR3 protein: CASKIEVWTGIKQYF

D gene: .
J gene: TRBJ1-5
clone size: .
V gene: TRBV13
CDR3 DNA: TGTGCCAGCAGCTTAGGCAGGGCGGGCAATCAGCCCCAGCATTTT
CDR3 protein: CASSLGRAGNQPQHF

D gene: TRBD1
J gene: TRBJ2-2
clone size: .
V gene: TRBV6-5
CDR3 DNA: TGTGCCAGCAGTGACTCGGGACAGGGCACCGGGGAGCTGTTTTTT
CDR3 protein: CASSDSGQGTGELFF

D gene: .
J gene: TRBJ1-5
clone size: .
V gene: TRBV6-2/TRBV6-3
CDR3 DNA: TGTGCCAGCAGTATCAGGTATCAGCCCCAGCATTTT
CDR3 protein: CASSIRYQPQHF

D gene: .
J gene: TRBJ2-3
clone size: .
V gene: TRBV3-1/TRBV3-2
CDR3 DNA: TGTGCCAGCAGCAGAAACCCAGTTTCCACAGATACGCAGTATTTT
CDR3 protein: CASSRNPVSTDTQYF

D gene: TRBD1
J gene: TRBJ1-1
clone size: .
V gene: TRBV7-2
CDR3 DNA: TGTGCCAGCAGCTTAGAGAACAGGGGGGAAGCTTTCTTT
CDR3 protein: CASSLENRGEAFF

D gene: TRBD1
J gene: TRBJ1-1
clone size: .
V gene: TRBV7-3
CDR3 DNA: TGTGCCAGCAGCAGGACAGGGGTGAGCACTGAAGCTTTCTTT
CDR3 protein: CASSRTGVSTEAFF

D gene: .
J gene: TRBJ1-2
clone size: .
V gene: TRBV28
CDR3 DNA: TGTGCCAGCAGTCCGCCGGGGAGAGGGAAGAAAGGTGGCTACACCTTC
CDR3 protein: CASSPPGRGKKGGYTF

D gene: TRBD2
J gene: TRBJ2-3
clone size: .
V gene: TRBV7-2
CDR3 DNA: TGTGCCAGCAGTCGGGACTACTTCACAGATACGCAGTATTTT
CDR3 protein: CASSRDYFTDTQYF

D gene: TRBD1
J gene: TRBJ2-5
clone size: .
V gene: TRBV19
CDR3 DNA: TGTGCCAGTAGTTCCTTGACAGGGTTCTGGGAGACCCAGTACTTC
CDR3 protein: CASSSLTGFWETQYF

D gene: .
J gene: TRBJ1-5
clone size: once
V gene: TRBV11-2
CDR3 DNA: TGTGCCAGCAGCTCCTCGGGAAGCAAGAATCAGCCCCAGCATTTT
CDR3 protein: CASSSSGSKNQPQHF

D gene: .
J gene: TRBJ2-5
clone size: .
V gene: TRBV2
CDR3 DNA: TGTGCCAGCGAGAGGAGACGGGAGACCCAGTACTTC
CDR3 protein: CASERRRETQYF

D gene: TRBD1
J gene: TRBJ2-6
clone size: .
V gene: TRBV5-1
CDR3 DNA: TGCGCCAGCTGGACAGGGGAGGCCAACGTCCTGACTTTC
CDR3 protein: CASWTGEANVLTF

D gene: TRBD1
J gene: TRBJ1-2
clone size: many
V gene: TRBV5-1
CDR3 DNA: TGCGCCAGCAGCTTGGGCGGGACAGGGGAGAAAGGCTACACCTTC
CDR3 protein: CASSLGGTGEKGYTF

D gene: .
J gene: TRBJ2-1
clone size: few
V gene: TRBV25-1
CDR3 DNA: TGTGCCAGCAGTGATGTGGAGGGTAAGTTCTTC
CDR3 protein: CASSDVEGKFF

D gene: .
J gene: TRBJ1-5
clone size: .
V gene: TRBV19
CDR3 DNA: TGTGCCAGTAAACAGGGTTTTCAGCCCCAGCATTTT
CDR3 protein: CASKQGFQPQHF

D gene: .
J gene: TRBJ2-7
clone size: .
V gene: TRBV3-1/TRBV3-2
CDR3 DNA: TGTGCCAGCAGCCCCGGACTACACGAGCAGTACTTC
CDR3 protein: CASSPGLHEQYF